This is a list of T cell receptor beta chains from one sample in a study of blood T cell repertoires in COVID-19. The assay was immunoSEQ multiplex PCR, and TCRdb's table has in-frame clones only and misses some. The sample shows around 200,000 clones, 80% to 90% of them seen only once. Sequenced: peripheral blood. The receptors were sampled from a man aged 70-80 years with active or convalescent COVID-19. Each CDR3 is given with its conserved first and last residue. A D gene is named only where the DNA matches it firmly. A row's size may be missing; if present it is once, few, many or a size class.

d_call clone_size j_call v_call cdr3_aa cdr3_nt
- once TRBJ2-2 TRBV7-3 CASSLSPGSGVRELFF TGTGCCAGCAGCTTAAGCCCCGGCTCGGGGGTCAGGGAGCTGTTTTTT
- - TRBJ1-5 TRBV23-1 CASSQYDLQPQHF TGCGCCAGCAGCCAATACGATCTACAGCCCCAGCATTTT
- - TRBJ2-1 TRBV7-2 CASSLTPTPGNNEQFF TGTGCCAGCAGCTTAACGCCTACCCCGGGAAACAATGAGCAGTTCTTC
TRBD1 - TRBJ1-2 TRBV2 CASGLLTGGYGYTF TGTGCCAGCGGATTACTAACAGGGGGCTATGGCTACACCTTC
TRBD1 - TRBJ1-5 TRBV27 CASSLADRVQPQHF TGTGCCAGCAGTTTAGCAGACAGGGTTCAGCCCCAGCATTTT
TRBD2 once TRBJ2-1 TRBV20-1 CSASPGLAGVVLSYNEQFF TGCAGTGCTAGTCCGGGACTAGCGGGAGTCGTTCTCTCTTACAATGAGCAGTTCTTC
TRBD1 - TRBJ2-7 TRBV11-3 CASSLNTGAYEQYF TGTGCCAGCAGCTTAAACACAGGGGCCTACGAGCAGTACTTC
TRBD2 - TRBJ2-5 TRBV19 CASRATSVTLETQYF TGTGCCAGTAGGGCGACTAGCGTAACTTTGGAGACCCAGTACTTC
- few TRBJ2-2 TRBV14 CASSQLGRPRGGELFF TGTGCCAGCAGCCAATTGGGCAGGCCCCGGGGCGGGGAGCTGTTTTTT
TRBD1 - TRBJ1-4 TRBV5-1 CASSLSGQGGNEKLFF TGCGCCAGCAGCTTGTCAGGACAGGGGGGTAATGAAAAACTGTTTTTT
TRBD1 once TRBJ1-5 TRBV2 CASSTGGNQPQHF TGTGCCAGCAGTACAGGGGGGAATCAGCCCCAGCATTTT
- few TRBJ1-4 TRBV2 CASTGSSNEKLFF TGTGCCAGCACCGGGTCGTCTAATGAAAAACTGTTTTTT
- - TRBJ1-6 TRBV4-3 CASSQVPTESSYNSPLHF TGCGCCAGCAGCCAAGTACCGACAGAAAGCTCCTATAATTCACCCCTCCACTTT
- - TRBJ1-2 TRBV28 CASRLPQGIGYGYTF TGTGCCAGCAGGCTTCCACAGGGAATTGGCTATGGCTACACCTTC
TRBD1 - TRBJ2-1 TRBV10-3 CAISVEGAFDEQFF TGTGCCATCAGTGTCGAGGGGGCCTTTGATGAGCAGTTCTTC
- - TRBJ2-5 TRBV5-5 CASSRTGQETQYF TGTGCCAGCAGCCGGACGGGACAAGAGACCCAGTACTTC
TRBD2 - TRBJ2-1 TRBV19 CASSGWEGDNEQFF TGTGCCAGTAGTGGGTGGGAGGGCGACAATGAGCAGTTCTTC
- - TRBJ1-2 TRBV30 CASNFNYGYTF TGTGCCTCTAACTTCAACTATGGCTACACCTTC
- - TRBJ1-2 TRBV7-8 CASSPRGGGGNYGYTF TGTGCCAGCAGCCCCCGGGGAGGCGGGGGGAACTATGGCTACACCTTC
TRBD1 few TRBJ2-7 TRBV11-2 CASSRGTGLEQYF TGTGCCAGCAGCCGGGGGACAGGACTAGAGCAGTACTTC
TRBD2 - TRBJ2-1 TRBV6-5 CASMTSATYNEQFF TGTGCCAGCATGACTAGCGCAACCTACAATGAGCAGTTCTTC
TRBD1 - TRBJ1-6 TRBV20-1 CSASQGVAPLHF TGCAGTGCTAGTCAGGGGGTCGCACCCCTCCACTTT
- few TRBJ1-5 TRBV27 CASSGGRGQPQHF TGTGCCAGCAGTGGCGGACGGGGTCAGCCCCAGCATTTT
TRBD1 - TRBJ1-5 TRBV19 CASTQGSRDQPQHF TGTGCCAGTACACAGGGGAGTAGGGATCAGCCCCAGCATTTT
TRBD2 - TRBJ2-2 TRBV29-1 CSVGVAGGPGELFF TGCAGCGTTGGGGTAGCGGGAGGGCCCGGGGAGCTGTTTTTT
TRBD1 - TRBJ1-1 TRBV7-2 CASSPLRTGSSGAFF TGTGCCAGCAGCCCCCTTCGGACAGGGAGTAGTGGAGCTTTCTTT
- - TRBJ1-5 TRBV6-6 CASEQRQSNQPQHF TGTGCCAGCGAACAGAGACAGAGCAATCAGCCCCAGCATTTT
TRBD1 - TRBJ2-5 TRBV5-1 CASSHGQGYSETQYF TGCGCCAGCAGCCATGGACAGGGGTATAGTGAGACCCAGTACTTC
TRBD1 few TRBJ2-4 TRBV7-9 CASSLSGGNGNIQYF TGTGCCAGCAGCTTGTCAGGGGGTAATGGGAACATTCAGTACTTC
- few TRBJ2-2 TRBV14 CASSRQGLVGELFF TGTGCCAGCAGTCGGCAGGGTCTTGTCGGGGAGCTGTTTTTT
TRBD1 - TRBJ1-2 TRBV19 CASSSRTGAFNYGYTF TGTGCCAGTAGTAGCAGGACAGGGGCTTTCAACTATGGCTACACCTTC
TRBD1 - TRBJ1-2 TRBV18 CASSPDRGNYTF TGTGCCAGCTCACCGGACAGGGGTAACTACACCTTC
- once TRBJ2-1 TRBV6-4 CASSVEGGGYNEQFF TGTGCCAGCAGTGTGGAGGGAGGGGGTTACAATGAGCAGTTCTTC